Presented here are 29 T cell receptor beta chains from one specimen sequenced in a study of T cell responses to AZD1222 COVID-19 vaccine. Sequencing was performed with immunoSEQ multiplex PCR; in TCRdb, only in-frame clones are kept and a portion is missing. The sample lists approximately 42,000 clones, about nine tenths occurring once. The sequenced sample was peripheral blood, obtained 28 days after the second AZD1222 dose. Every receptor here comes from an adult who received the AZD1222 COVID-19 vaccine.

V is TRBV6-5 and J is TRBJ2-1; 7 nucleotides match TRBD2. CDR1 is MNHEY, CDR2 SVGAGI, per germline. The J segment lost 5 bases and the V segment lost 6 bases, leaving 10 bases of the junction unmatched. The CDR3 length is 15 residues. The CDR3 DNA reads TGTGCCAGCAGGTCCAGCGGGGCAGGTGACAATGAGCAGTTCTTC. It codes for CASRSSGAGDNEQFF.

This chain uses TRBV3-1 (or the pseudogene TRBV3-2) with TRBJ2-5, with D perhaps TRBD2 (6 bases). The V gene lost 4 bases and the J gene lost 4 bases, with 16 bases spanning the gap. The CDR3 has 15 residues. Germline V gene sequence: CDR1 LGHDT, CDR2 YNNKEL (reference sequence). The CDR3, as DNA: TGTGCCAGCAGCCGCCCCTCGCGACTAGTAGAGACCCAGTACTTC. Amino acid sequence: CASSRPSRLVETQYF.

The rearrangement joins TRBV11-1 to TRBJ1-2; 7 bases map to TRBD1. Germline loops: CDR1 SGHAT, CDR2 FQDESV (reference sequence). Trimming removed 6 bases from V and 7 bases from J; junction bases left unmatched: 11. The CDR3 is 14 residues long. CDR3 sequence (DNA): TGTGCCAGCAGATTGACAGGGACCACTATTGGCTACACCTTC. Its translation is CASRLTGTTIGYTF.

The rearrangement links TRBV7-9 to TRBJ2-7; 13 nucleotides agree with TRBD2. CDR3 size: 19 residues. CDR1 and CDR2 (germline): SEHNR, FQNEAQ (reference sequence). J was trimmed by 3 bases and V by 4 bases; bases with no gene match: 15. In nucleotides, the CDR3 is TGTGCCAGCAGCTCGACTTGGACTAGCGGGGGCGCAGGGGGCTACGAGCAGTACTTC. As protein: CASSSTWTSGGAGGYEQYF.

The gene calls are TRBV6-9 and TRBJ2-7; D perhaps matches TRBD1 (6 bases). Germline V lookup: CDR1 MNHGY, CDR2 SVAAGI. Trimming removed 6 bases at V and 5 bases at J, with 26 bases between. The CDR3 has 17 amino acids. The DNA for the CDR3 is TGTGCCAGCAGCTTTCAGCTAAACCGGCAGGGGCCCCACGAGCAGTACTTC. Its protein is CASSFQLNRQGPHEQYF.

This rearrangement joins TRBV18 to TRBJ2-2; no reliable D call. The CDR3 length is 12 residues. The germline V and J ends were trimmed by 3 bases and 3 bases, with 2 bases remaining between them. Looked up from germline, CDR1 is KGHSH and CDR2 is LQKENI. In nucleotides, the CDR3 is TGTGCCAGCTCACCCTACACCGGGGAGCTGTTTTTT. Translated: CASSPYTGELFF.

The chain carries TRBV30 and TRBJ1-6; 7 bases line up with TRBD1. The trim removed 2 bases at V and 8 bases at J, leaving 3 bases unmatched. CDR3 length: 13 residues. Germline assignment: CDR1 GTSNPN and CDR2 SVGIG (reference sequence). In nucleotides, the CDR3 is TGTGCCTGGAGTCGACAGGGCGATTCACCCCTCCACTTT. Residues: CAWSRQGDSPLHF.

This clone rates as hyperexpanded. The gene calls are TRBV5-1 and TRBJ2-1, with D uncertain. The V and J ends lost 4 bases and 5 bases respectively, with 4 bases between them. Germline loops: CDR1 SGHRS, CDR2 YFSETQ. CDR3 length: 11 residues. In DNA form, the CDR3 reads TGCGCCAGCAGCGGAAACAATGAGCAGTTCTTC. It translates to CASSGNNEQFF.

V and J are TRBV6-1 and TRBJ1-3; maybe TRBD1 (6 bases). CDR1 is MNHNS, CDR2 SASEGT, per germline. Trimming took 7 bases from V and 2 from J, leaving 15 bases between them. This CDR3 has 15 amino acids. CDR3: CASNDGGGTGNTIYF. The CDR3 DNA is TGTGCCAGCAACGACGGAGGGGGGACTGGAAACACCATATATTTT.

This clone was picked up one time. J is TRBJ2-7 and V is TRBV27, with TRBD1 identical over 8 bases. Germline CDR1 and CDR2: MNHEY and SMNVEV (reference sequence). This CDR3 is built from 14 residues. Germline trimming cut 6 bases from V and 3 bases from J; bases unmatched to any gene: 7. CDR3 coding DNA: TGTGCCAGCAGCCCTACCGGGACAGGCTACGAGCAGTACTTC. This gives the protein CASSPTGTGYEQYF.

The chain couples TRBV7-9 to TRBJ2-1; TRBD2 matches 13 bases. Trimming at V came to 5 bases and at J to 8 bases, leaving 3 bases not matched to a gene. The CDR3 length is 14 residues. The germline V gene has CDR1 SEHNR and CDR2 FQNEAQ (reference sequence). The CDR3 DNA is TGTGCCAGCAGCGGGACTAGCGGGGAGTATGAGCAGTTCTTC. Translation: CASSGTSGEYEQFF.

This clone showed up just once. Written as DNA, the CDR3 is TGTGCCAGCAGCGTAGGGGCTAGGGAGCAGTTCTTC. Translating it yields CASSVGAREQFF. The V gene is TRBV9, the J gene TRBJ2-1; D uncertain. The germline V and J ends were trimmed by 0 bases and 10 bases, with 8 bases remaining between them. The CDR3 loop spans 12 amino acids. Germline-derived CDR1 and CDR2 are SGDLS and YYNGEE.

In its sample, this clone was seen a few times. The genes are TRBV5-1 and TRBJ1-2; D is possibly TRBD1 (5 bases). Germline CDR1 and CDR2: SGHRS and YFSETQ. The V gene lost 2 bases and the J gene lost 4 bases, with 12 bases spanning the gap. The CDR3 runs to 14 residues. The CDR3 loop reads CASSFGGTSYGYTF. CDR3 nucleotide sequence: TGCGCCAGCAGCTTTGGAGGGACCTCCTATGGCTACACCTTC.

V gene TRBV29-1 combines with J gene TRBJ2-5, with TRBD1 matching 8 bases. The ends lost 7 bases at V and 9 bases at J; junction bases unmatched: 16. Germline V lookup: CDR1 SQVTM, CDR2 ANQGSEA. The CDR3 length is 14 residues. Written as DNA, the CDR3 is TGCAGCGCCCAACCTCAGGGGGCCTCCGTTGCCCAGTACTTC. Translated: CSAQPQGASVAQYF.

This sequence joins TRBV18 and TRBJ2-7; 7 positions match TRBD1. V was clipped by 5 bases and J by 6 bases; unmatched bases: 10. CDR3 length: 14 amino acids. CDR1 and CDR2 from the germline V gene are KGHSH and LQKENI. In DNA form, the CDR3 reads TGTGCCAGCTCATCGACAGGGACATCAGGCGAGCAGTACTTC. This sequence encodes CASSSTGTSGEQYF.

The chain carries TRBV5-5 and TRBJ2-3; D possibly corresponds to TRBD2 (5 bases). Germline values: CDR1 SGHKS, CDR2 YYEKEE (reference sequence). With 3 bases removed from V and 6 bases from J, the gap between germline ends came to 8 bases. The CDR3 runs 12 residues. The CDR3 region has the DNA TGTGCCAGCAGCTCCACGGGGGATACGCAGTATTTT. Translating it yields CASSSTGDTQYF.

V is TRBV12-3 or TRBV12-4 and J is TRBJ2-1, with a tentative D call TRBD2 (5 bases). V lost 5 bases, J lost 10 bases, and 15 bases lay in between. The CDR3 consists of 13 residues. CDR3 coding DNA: TGTGCCAGCAGTCCAGCACTGCGCGGGGAGCAGTTCTTC. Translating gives CASSPALRGEQFF.

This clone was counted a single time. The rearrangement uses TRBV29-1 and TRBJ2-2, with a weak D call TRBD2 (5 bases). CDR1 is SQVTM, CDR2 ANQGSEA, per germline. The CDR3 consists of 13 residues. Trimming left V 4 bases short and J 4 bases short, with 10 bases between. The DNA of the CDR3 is TGCAGCGTTGCGGCTAGCTCCACCGGGGAGCTGTTTTTT. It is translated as CSVAASSTGELFF.

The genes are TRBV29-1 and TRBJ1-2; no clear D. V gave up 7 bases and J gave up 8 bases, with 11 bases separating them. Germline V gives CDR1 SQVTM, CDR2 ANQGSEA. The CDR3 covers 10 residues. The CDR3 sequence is CSAWGGGYTF. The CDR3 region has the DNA TGCAGCGCGTGGGGTGGCGGCTACACCTTC.

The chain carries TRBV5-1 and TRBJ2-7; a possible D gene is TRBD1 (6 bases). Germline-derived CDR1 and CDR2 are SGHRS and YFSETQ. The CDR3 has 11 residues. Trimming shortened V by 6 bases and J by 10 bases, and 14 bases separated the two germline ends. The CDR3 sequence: CASTREGEQYF. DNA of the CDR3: TGCGCCAGCACCCGAGAGGGGGAACAGTACTTC.

The CDR3 reads CSASRNLVPYEQYF. The CDR3 bases are TGCAGCGCGAGCCGGAACCTGGTACCCTACGAGCAGTACTTC. The gene calls are TRBV29-1 and TRBJ2-7; D is unclear. From germline, CDR1 is SQVTM and CDR2 ANQGSEA. Trimming left V 7 bases short and J 2 bases short, with 18 bases between. The CDR3 has 14 amino acids.

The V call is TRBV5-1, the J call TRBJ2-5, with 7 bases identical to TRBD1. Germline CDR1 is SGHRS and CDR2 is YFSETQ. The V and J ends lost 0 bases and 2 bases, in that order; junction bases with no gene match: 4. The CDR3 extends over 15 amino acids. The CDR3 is CASSLVTGKQETQYF. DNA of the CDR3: TGCGCCAGCAGCTTGGTGACAGGGAAGCAAGAGACCCAGTACTTC.

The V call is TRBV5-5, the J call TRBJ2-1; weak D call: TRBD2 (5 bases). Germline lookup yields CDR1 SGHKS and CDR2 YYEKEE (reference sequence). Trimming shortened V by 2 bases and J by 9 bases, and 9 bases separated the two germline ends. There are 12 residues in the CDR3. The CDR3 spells CASSFSEGEQFF. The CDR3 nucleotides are TGTGCCAGCAGCTTCTCCGAGGGTGAGCAGTTCTTC.

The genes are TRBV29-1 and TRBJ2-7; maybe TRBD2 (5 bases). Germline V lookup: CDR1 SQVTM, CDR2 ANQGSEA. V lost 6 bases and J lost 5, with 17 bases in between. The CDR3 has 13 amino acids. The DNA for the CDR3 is TGCAGCGTCAGTCGGACTGTAGATGACGAGCAGTACTTC. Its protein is CSVSRTVDDEQYF.

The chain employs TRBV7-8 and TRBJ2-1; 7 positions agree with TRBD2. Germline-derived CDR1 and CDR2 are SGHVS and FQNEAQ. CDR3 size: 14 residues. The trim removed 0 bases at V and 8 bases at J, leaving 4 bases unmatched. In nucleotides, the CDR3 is TGTGCCAGCAGCTTAGCTGGGAGGGTCGATGAGCAGTTCTTC. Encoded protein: CASSLAGRVDEQFF.

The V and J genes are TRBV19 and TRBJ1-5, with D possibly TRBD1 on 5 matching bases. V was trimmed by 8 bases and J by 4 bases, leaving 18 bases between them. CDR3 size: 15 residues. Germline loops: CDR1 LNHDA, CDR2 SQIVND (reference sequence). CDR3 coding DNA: TGTGCCAGTCGACGTGGGGGAAGAAATAATCAGCCCCAGCATTTT. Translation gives CASRRGGRNNQPQHF.

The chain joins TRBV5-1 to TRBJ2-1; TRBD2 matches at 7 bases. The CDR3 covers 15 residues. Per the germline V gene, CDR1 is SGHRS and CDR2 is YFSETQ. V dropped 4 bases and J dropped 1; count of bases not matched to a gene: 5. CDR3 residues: CASSGGGTSYNEQFF. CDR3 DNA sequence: TGCGCCAGCAGCGGGGGAGGGACGTCCTACAATGAGCAGTTCTTC.

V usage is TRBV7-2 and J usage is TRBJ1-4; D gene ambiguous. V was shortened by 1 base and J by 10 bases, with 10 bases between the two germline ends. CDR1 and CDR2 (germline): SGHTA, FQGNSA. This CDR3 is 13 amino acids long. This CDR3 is CASSLGEVAKLFF. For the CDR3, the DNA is TGTGCCAGCAGCTTAGGCGAGGTGGCAAAACTGTTTTTT.

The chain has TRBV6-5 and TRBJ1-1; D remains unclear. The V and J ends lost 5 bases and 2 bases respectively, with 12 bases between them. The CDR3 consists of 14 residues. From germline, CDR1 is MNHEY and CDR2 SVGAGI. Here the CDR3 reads CASSPLMVNTEAFF. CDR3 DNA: TGTGCCAGCAGTCCCCTGATGGTAAACACTGAAGCTTTCTTT.